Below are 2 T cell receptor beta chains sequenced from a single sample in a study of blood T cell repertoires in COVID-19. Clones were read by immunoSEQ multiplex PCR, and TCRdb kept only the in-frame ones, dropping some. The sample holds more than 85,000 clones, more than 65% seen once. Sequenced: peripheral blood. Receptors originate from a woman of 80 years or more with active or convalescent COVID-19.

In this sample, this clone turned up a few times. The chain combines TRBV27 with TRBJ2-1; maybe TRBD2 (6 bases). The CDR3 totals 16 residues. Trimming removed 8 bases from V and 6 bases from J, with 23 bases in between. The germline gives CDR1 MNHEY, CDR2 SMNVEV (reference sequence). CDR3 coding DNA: TGTGCCAGCGACGCCGGTGGGACTCTCCTAGGCAATGAGCAGTTCTTC. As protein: CASDAGGTLLGNEQFF.

The CDR3: CASSPPGSGMNTEAFF. The CDR3 DNA reads TGTGCCAGCTCACCACCGGGGAGCGGTATGAACACTGAAGCTTTCTTT. The chain is built from TRBV18 and TRBJ1-1; D is uncertain. Germline-derived CDR1 and CDR2 are KGHSH and LQKENI. V dropped 0 bases and J dropped 0 bases, with 11 bases sitting between them. CDR3 length equals 16 residues.